This TCR beta chain was identified in a study of T-cell memory formation after mild COVID-19. In its sample, this clonotype was seen many times. In TCRdb, the 5' RACE reads were re-called with MiXCR into one record per CDR3 protein. The profile shows 300,000 to 350,000 distinct CDR3 sequences, about 13% of them singletons. This CDR3 comprises 15 residues. Between the trimmed V and J ends, which lost 2 bases and 10 bases, there was a span of 15 bases. Germline V lookup: CDR1 LGHNA, CDR2 YSLEER. This sequence joins TRBV4-3 and TRBJ1-6, with D possibly matching TRBD1 (5 bases). The specimen sequenced was PBMCs or a T cell subset sorted from them (not recorded which). This clonotype was obtained from a man aged 18 to 30 who had mild COVID-19 (a few samples of this study predate the infection). Cell type and time point are not known. Written as DNA, the CDR3 is TGCGCCAGCAGCCAAAGGGATGGGGGTCGGTCACCCCTCCACTTT. Translation: CASSQRDGGRSPLHF.